The T cell receptor beta chain under discussion was sequenced for a study of spatial heterogeneity in lung cancer. Study-wide background: PBMC samples from follow-up, where available, were sequenced a median of around 22 months after resection. Detection consistently yielded more beta chains than alpha chains.

This clonotype was counted at least ten times. The time point here: blood at routine non-recurrence follow-up after resection. Sequencing covered unsorted whole RNA taken from tumor, nontumor lung or frozen PBMC. V dropped 5 bases and J dropped 0 bases, with 10 bases sitting between them. Germline values: CDR1 SGHAT, CDR2 FQNNGV. There are 15 residues in the CDR3. TCR cDNA molecules were tagged individually, and each one carried a unique molecular identifier. TCRdb ran MiXCR on the 5' RACE reads and lists one entry per CDR3 protein. Of around 25,000 distinct CDR3 sequences detected, around 9.7% appear once; the ten largest clones hold about a fifth.

The sample here was PBMCs, taken at follow-up. This chain joins TRBV11-2 and TRBJ2-2, with D possibly being TRBD1 (6 bases). This sequence was found in a male donor with early-stage non-small cell lung cancer. CDR3 residues: CASSPRQANTGELFF. DNA for the CDR3: TGTGCCAGCAGCCCTAGACAGGCGAACACCGGGGAGCTGTTTTTT.